A selection of T cell receptor beta chains follows, all from one sample in a study of blood T cell repertoires in COVID-19. Sequencing was performed with immunoSEQ multiplex PCR; in TCRdb, only in-frame clones are kept and a portion is missing. The data contain approximately 100,000 clones, 69% of them singletons. The sequenced material came from peripheral blood. These receptors originate from a man older than 75 with acute or convalescent COVID-19. The CDR3 runs from the conserved cysteine through the conserved F or W. The D gene is left open where the match is weak. Not every row has a clone size; where given, it reads once, few, many or a size class.

D,V,size,J,CDR3,DNA
TRBD2,TRBV11-3,once,TRBJ2-1,CASSSTGLTLGSEQFF,TGTGCCAGCAGCTCAACGGGACTAACCCTCGGGAGTGAGCAGTTCTTC
.,TRBV7-2,.,TRBJ2-1,CASSLGLKTDEQFF,TGTGCCAGCAGCTTAGGGTTGAAAACAGATGAGCAGTTCTTC
TRBD1,TRBV29-1,.,TRBJ1-1,CSVRSSRGRTEAFF,TGCAGCGTTCGGTCTTCCAGGGGGCGAACTGAAGCTTTCTTT
TRBD1,TRBV18,.,TRBJ1-3,CASSPYRDSGNTIYF,TGTGCCAGCTCACCTTACAGGGACAGTGGAAACACCATATATTTT
.,TRBV7-3,.,TRBJ2-7,CASSPPDSNEQYF,TGTGCCAGCAGCCCACCGGACTCTAACGAGCAGTACTTC
.,TRBV30,.,TRBJ1-1,CAWSVQFTEAFF,TGTGCCTGGAGTGTACAATTCACTGAAGCTTTCTTT
TRBD1,TRBV28,.,TRBJ2-1,CASSFSDRKGAQFF,TGTGCCAGCAGCTTCTCGGACAGGAAGGGTGCACAGTTCTTC
.,TRBV5-4,.,TRBJ1-1,CASSLVGRTEAFF,TGTGCCAGCAGCTTGGTGGGGAGAACTGAAGCTTTCTTT
.,TRBV4-3,once,TRBJ1-1,CASSQDTWQGPTEAFF,TGCGCCAGCAGCCAAGACACGTGGCAGGGGCCCACTGAAGCTTTCTTT
TRBD1,TRBV6-1,.,TRBJ1-6,CASSEPRGLSPLHF,TGTGCCAGCAGTGAACCCAGGGGGCTGTCACCCCTCCACTTT